The 27 T cell receptor beta chains reported below all come from one sample, sequenced in a study of radiation and T cells in renal cell carcinoma. Time point of the sample: blood 2 weeks post-SBRT. Noted treatment: 15 Gy SBRT to primary tumor, nephrectomy 4 weeks later. Profiling relied on immunoSEQ multiplex PCR, and the TCRdb table lists in-frame clones only, not all of them. This table has about 130,000 clones, approximately 80% appearing once. The specimen was blood, collected from a patient whose treatment included radiotherapy and nephrectomy. The origin of the receptors is a woman in her sixties or seventies with renal cell carcinoma.

The chain is built from TRBV29-1 and TRBJ2-1; 9 bases fit TRBD1. Germline CDR1 reads SQVTM; CDR2 reads ANQGSEA. The CDR3 loop spans 15 amino acids. Losses at the gene ends were 6 bases for V and 6 bases for J; bases not matched to a gene: 12. The CDR3 DNA reads TGCAGCGTGGCCGGACAGGGGAGCAATACCAATGAGCAGTTCTTC. This codes for CSVAGQGSNTNEQFF.

The V gene is TRBV11-2, the J gene TRBJ2-7; tentatively, D is TRBD1 (5 bases). This CDR3 has 14 amino acids. Germline lookup yields CDR1 SGHAT and CDR2 FQNNGV. V was trimmed by 3 bases and J by 5 bases, leaving 14 bases between them. DNA for the CDR3: TGTGCCAGCAGCTTGTCCGCAGGGTCGCACGAGCAGTACTTC. Encoded protein: CASSLSAGSHEQYF. Full variable domain (rest looked up from reference TRBV11-2 and TRBJ2-7): EAGVAQSPRYKIIEKRQSVAFWCNPISGHATLYWYQQILGQGPKLLIQFQNNGVVDDSQLPKDRFSAERLKGVDSTLKIQPAKLEDSAVYLCASSLSAGSHEQYFGPGTRLTVT.

This rearrangement joins TRBV6-6 to TRBJ2-7, with 9 bases aligning to TRBD1. CDR1 is MNHNY, CDR2 SVGAGI, per germline (reference sequence). The CDR3 runs to 14 residues. Trimming removed 7 bases from V and 7 bases from J; junction bases left unmatched: 11. The CDR3 protein is CASILGQGLWEQYF. The DNA for the CDR3 is TGTGCCAGCATACTGGGACAGGGACTCTGGGAGCAGTACTTC.

This rearrangement joins TRBV7-2 to TRBJ2-3; no definite D call. The CDR3 covers 13 residues. The germline CDR1 and CDR2 sequences are SGHTA and FQGNSA. Trimming removed 3 bases from V and 6 bases from J, with 10 bases in between. The CDR3 nucleotides are TGTGCCAGCAGCTTCCGACCGAGGGATACGCAGTATTTT. This gives the protein CASSFRPRDTQYF.

The chain is built from TRBV7-9 and TRBJ2-5, with D perhaps TRBD1 (5 bases). This CDR3 is 14 amino acids long. CDR1 and CDR2 from the germline V gene are SEHNR and FQNEAQ (reference sequence). V was cut by 4 bases and J by 2 bases, with 11 bases left in between. CDR3 residues: CASSSQALQETQYF. The CDR3 DNA sequence: TGTGCCAGCAGCTCACAGGCCTTGCAAGAGACCCAGTACTTC.

The genes are TRBV7-2 and TRBJ2-3, with D uncertain. Germline V gene lookup returns CDR1 SGHTA and CDR2 FQGNSA. The CDR3 loop spans 15 amino acids. Trimming removed 1 base at V and 0 bases at J, with 8 bases between. The CDR3: CASSLVGSSTDTQYF. DNA of the CDR3: TGTGCCAGCAGCTTAGTGGGTTCTAGCACAGATACGCAGTATTTT.

Comment on this clone: Within the sample, other DNA sequences also encode this same CDR3. This chain connects TRBV6-5 to TRBJ1-1; possible D gene TRBD1, 6 bases. The CDR3 extends over 13 amino acids. V lost 6 bases and J lost 1, with 9 bases in between. Germline V gene sequence: CDR1 MNHEY, CDR2 SVGAGI. The CDR3 region has the DNA TGTGCCAGCAGCAGAGGGGGGAACACTGAAGCTTTCTTT. Protein sequence: CASSRGGNTEAFF.

The gene calls are TRBV6-1 and TRBJ1-5, with a tentative D call TRBD1 (6 bases). V was clipped by 6 bases and J by 0 bases, with 12 bases between them. There are 15 residues in the CDR3. Germline V gives CDR1 MNHNS, CDR2 SASEGT. CDR3 sequence (DNA): TGTGCCAGCAGCTCGACAGGTTATAGCAATCAGCCCCAGCATTTT. Translating it yields CASSSTGYSNQPQHF.

This clone was seen once. The chain employs TRBV7-9 and TRBJ1-3; a weak D match, TRBD1 (6 bases). This CDR3 is 15 amino acids long. Germline V gene data show CDR1 as SEHNR and CDR2 as FQNEAQ (reference sequence). Trimming took 5 bases from V and 9 from J, leaving 20 bases between them. The CDR3 here is CASSPAGGSVGTIYF. CDR3 nucleotides: TGTGCCAGCAGCCCCGCCGGGGGCTCGGTCGGCACCATATATTTT.

V usage is TRBV28 and J usage is TRBJ2-7; D is perhaps TRBD1 (6 bases). The CDR3 runs to 14 residues. The V end was cut by 6 bases, the J end by 5 bases, with 17 bases between. Germline V gene sequence: CDR1 MDHEN, CDR2 SYDVKM. The CDR3 here is CASRPGTKVNEQYF. In nucleotides, the CDR3 is TGTGCCAGCAGACCCGGGACAAAGGTGAACGAGCAGTACTTC.

The chain couples TRBV14 to TRBJ1-2, with D hard to call. The CDR3 is 14 residues long. CDR1 and CDR2 from the germline V gene are SGHDN and FVKESK. Trimming cost V 4 bases and J 3 bases, with 12 bases left between them. The CDR3 sequence is CASSPLGRYYGYTF. The CDR3 nucleotides read TGTGCCAGCAGCCCCTTGGGGAGGTACTATGGCTACACCTTC.

The chain has TRBV7-2 and TRBJ2-5, with D tentatively TRBD2 (5 bases). Trimming took off 1 base at V and 7 bases at J, with 13 bases between the two ends. The CDR3 loop spans 14 amino acids. The germline V gene has CDR1 SGHTA and CDR2 FQGNSA. CDR3 DNA: TGTGCCAGCAGCTTAGACGGGGTCCCTGGGACCCAGTACTTC. It yields the protein CASSLDGVPGTQYF.

This clone has more than one count but fewer than ten. The chain has TRBV6-1 and TRBJ1-2; no clear D gene. In germline, CDR1 is MNHNS, CDR2 SASEGT. With 2 bases removed from V and 5 bases from J, the gap between germline ends came to 12 bases. The CDR3 sequence is 14 residues long. The CDR3 region has the DNA TGTGCCAGCAGTGAACTGGCGGACCCTTATGGCTACACCTTC. Translated: CASSELADPYGYTF.

The chain carries TRBV5-1 and TRBJ1-6, with 8 bases that match TRBD1. This CDR3 region has 15 residues. V lost 0 bases and J lost 9; bases outside the gene matches: 5. Germline-derived CDR1 and CDR2 are SGHRS and YFSETQ. For the CDR3, the DNA is TGCGCCAGCAGCTTGGGACAGGGGATGGGTTCACCCCTCCACTTT. Encoded protein: CASSLGQGMGSPLHF.

The chain employs TRBV29-1 and TRBJ2-3, with 8 bases identical to TRBD1. V lost 1 base and J lost 4; bases outside the gene matches: 10. This CDR3 comprises 16 residues. Per the germline V gene, CDR1 is SQVTM and CDR2 is ANQGSEA. The CDR3 DNA follows: TGCAGCGTTGAAGGGGGCAGGGGGCAGGTTTCAGATACGCAGTATTTT. Translation: CSVEGGRGQVSDTQYF.

This clone was observed a few times. The genes are TRBV7-9 and TRBJ2-1; D possibly uses TRBD1 or TRBD2 (6 bases each). The CDR3 has 15 amino acids. The V gene lost 5 bases and the J gene lost 4 bases, with 15 bases spanning the gap. Germline V gene sequence: CDR1 SEHNR, CDR2 FQNEAQ (reference sequence). This CDR3 reads CASSQVTGRYNEQFF. DNA of the CDR3: TGTGCCAGCAGCCAGGTCACAGGGAGGTACAATGAGCAGTTCTTC.

The CDR3 loop reads CASSLSQGSYEQYF. DNA of the CDR3: TGTGCCAGCAGCTTGTCCCAGGGGTCCTACGAGCAGTACTTC. This rearrangement joins TRBV5-5 to TRBJ2-7, with D maybe TRBD1 (6 bases). Between the trimmed V and J ends, which lost 1 base and 1 base, there was a span of 9 bases. The CDR3 runs 14 residues. Germline CDR1 SGHKS, CDR2 YYEKEE (reference sequence).

The chain employs TRBV6-5 and TRBJ2-1; 7 nucleotides align to TRBD1. Germline trimming cut 6 bases from V and 9 bases from J; bases unmatched to any gene: 8. Germline CDR1 is MNHEY and CDR2 is SVGAGI. This CDR3 is built from 13 residues. The CDR3 bases are TGTGCCAGCAGACGCGGATACAGGGGTGAGCAGTTCTTC. Translating gives CASRRGYRGEQFF.

The V call is TRBV28, the J call TRBJ2-3; maybe TRBD2 (5 bases). V lost 5 bases and J 4 bases, leaving 13 bases between the germline ends. The CDR3 is made up of 14 amino acids. The germline V gene has CDR1 MDHEN and CDR2 SYDVKM. CDR3 coding DNA: TGTGCCAGCAGTCAGGACCGGGAATCAGATACGCAGTATTTT. Residues: CASSQDRESDTQYF.

The chain's CDR3 is CASSIEAGISGNTIYF. The CDR3, as DNA: TGTGCCAGTAGTATAGAAGCAGGAATCTCTGGAAACACCATATATTTT. V usage is TRBV19 and J usage is TRBJ1-3; no reliable D call. Per the germline V gene, CDR1 is LNHDA and CDR2 is SQIVND (reference sequence). V was pared by 0 bases and J by 0 bases, with 9 bases between. This CDR3 has 16 residues.

This clone occurred once. This chain joins TRBV7-8 and TRBJ2-3; D gene uncertain. CDR1 SGHVS and CDR2 FQNEAQ come from the germline V gene. CDR3 length equals 13 residues. The ends were cut back, 10 bases at V and 2 bases at J, with 13 bases in the middle. In nucleotides, the CDR3 is TGTGCCACGCACCGGGCCCCCACAGATACGCAGTATTTT. Protein product: CATHRAPTDTQYF.

The rearrangement uses TRBV4-3 and TRBJ2-7; possible D gene TRBD2, 5 bases. This CDR3 contains 16 residues. V lost 1 base and J lost 2, with 15 bases in between. Germline assignment: CDR1 LGHNA and CDR2 YSLEER. CDR3 bases: TGCGCCAGCAGCCAAGGAATTCGCCGGGGAACCTACGAGCAGTACTTC. Translation gives CASSQGIRRGTYEQYF.

The V gene is TRBV10-3, the J gene TRBJ1-2; no reliable D call. Germline V gives CDR1 ENHRY, CDR2 SYGVKD. The CDR3 runs 14 residues. Trimming removed 7 bases at V and 8 bases at J, with 20 bases between. The CDR3 sequence is CAITATEGLGGYTF. As DNA, the CDR3 is TGTGCCATCACCGCCACAGAGGGCCTCGGGGGCTACACCTTC.

The J gene is TRBJ1-1, the V gene TRBV7-3; D unresolved. This CDR3 comprises 15 residues. V was shortened by 5 bases and J by 0 bases, with 13 bases between the two germline ends. Germline values: CDR1 SGHTA, CDR2 FQGTGA. Here the CDR3 reads CASSPDSRVNTEAFF. The CDR3 nucleotides are TGTGCCAGCAGCCCAGACTCCAGAGTGAACACTGAAGCTTTCTTT.

This clone was recorded a few times. The chain combines TRBV15 with TRBJ1-1; D is ambiguous. The CDR3 contains 15 residues. V lost 1 base to trimming and J lost 1 base, with 10 bases between them. Germline values: CDR1 LNHNV, CDR2 YYDKDF (reference sequence). The CDR3 nucleotides are TGTGCCACCAGCAGAGTAGCGCGGGCGAACACTGAAGCTTTCTTT. Translation gives CATSRVARANTEAFF. The whole variable domain, remainder taken from reference TRBV15 and TRBJ1-1, is DAMVIQNPRYQVTQFGKPVTLSCSQTLNHNVMYWYQQKSSQAPKLLFHYYDKDFNNEADTPDNFQSRRPNTSFCFLDIRSPGLGDTAMYLCATSRVARANTEAFFGQGTRLTVV.

This chain links TRBV7-2 with TRBJ2-6; no clear D gene. V shed 6 bases and J shed 3 bases, with 3 bases lying between them. Germline V gene lookup returns CDR1 SGHTA and CDR2 FQGNSA. The CDR3 runs 12 residues. The CDR3 nucleotides read TGTGCCAGCAGTAGTGGGGCCAACGTCCTGACTTTC. It yields the protein CASSSGANVLTF.

The chain joins TRBV5-1 to TRBJ2-6; D unclear. This CDR3 spans 14 amino acids. Trimming left V 4 bases short and J 0 bases short, with 5 bases between. CDR1 is SGHRS and CDR2 is YFSETQ in the germline V gene. CDR3 protein: CASSTTSGANVLTF. CDR3 in DNA: TGCGCCAGCAGCACGACCTCTGGGGCCAACGTCCTGACTTTC.